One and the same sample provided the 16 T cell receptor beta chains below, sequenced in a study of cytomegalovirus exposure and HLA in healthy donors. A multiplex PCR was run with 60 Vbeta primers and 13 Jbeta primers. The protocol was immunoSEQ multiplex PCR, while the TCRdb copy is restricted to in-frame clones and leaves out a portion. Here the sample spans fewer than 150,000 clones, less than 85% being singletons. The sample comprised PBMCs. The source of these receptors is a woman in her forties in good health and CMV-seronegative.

DNA of the CDR3: TGTGCCAGCAGCTTGAATCCTTCCTACGAGCAGTACTTC. Translation gives CASSLNPSYEQYF. The chain combines TRBV5-4 with TRBJ2-7, with D hard to call. V lost 1 base and J 1 base, leaving 6 bases between the germline ends. CDR3 length: 13 residues. Per the germline V gene, CDR1 is SGHNT and CDR2 is YYREEE (reference sequence). Together with reference TRBV5-4 and TRBJ2-7, the CDR3 gives the full variable domain: ETGVTQSPTHLIKTRGQQVTLRCSSQSGHNTVSWYQQALGQGPQFIFQYYREEENGRGNFPPRFSGLQFPNYSSELNVNALELDDSALYLCASSLNPSYEQYFGPGTRLTVT.

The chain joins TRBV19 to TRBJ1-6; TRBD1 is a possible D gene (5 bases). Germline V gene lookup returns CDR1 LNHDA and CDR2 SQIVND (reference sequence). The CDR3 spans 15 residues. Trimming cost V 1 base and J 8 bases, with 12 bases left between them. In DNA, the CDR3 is TGTGCCAGTAGTATAGGCGGGGGTTTGGATTCACCCCTCCACTTT. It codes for CASSIGGGLDSPLHF.

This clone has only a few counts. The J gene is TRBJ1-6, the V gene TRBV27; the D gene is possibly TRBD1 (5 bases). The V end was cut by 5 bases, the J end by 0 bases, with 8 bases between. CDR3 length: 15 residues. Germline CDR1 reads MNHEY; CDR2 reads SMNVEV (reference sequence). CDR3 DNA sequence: TGTGCCAGCAGTCCCAGGGACTCCTATAATTCACCCCTCCACTTT. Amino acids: CASSPRDSYNSPLHF.

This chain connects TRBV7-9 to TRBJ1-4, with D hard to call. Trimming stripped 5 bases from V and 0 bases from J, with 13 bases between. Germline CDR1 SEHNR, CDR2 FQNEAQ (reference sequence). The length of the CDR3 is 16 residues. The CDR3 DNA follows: TGTGCCAGCAGCCCCCTAGGTGGAGCAACTAATGAAAAACTGTTTTTT. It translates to CASSPLGGATNEKLFF.

The CDR3 region is CASSHRGLNYTGELFF. The CDR3 DNA is TGTGCCAGCAGTCATAGAGGTCTCAATTACACCGGGGAGCTGTTTTTT. The chain couples TRBV25-1 to TRBJ2-2; D gene uncertain. V was clipped by 5 bases and J by 3 bases, with 16 bases between them. The CDR3 length is 16 residues. Germline assignment: CDR1 MGHDK and CDR2 SYGVNS.

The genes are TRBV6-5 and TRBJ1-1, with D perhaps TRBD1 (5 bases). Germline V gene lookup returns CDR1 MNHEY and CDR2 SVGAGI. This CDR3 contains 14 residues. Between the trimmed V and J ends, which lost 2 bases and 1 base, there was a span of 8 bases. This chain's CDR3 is CASSYLQGNTEAFF. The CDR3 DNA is TGTGCCAGCAGTTACCTTCAGGGGAACACTGAAGCTTTCTTT.

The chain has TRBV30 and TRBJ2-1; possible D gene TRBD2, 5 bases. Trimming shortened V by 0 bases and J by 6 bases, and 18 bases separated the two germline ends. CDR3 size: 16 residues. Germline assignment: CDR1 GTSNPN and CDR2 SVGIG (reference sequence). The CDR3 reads CAWSVSLEQRANEQFF. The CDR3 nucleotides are TGTGCCTGGAGTGTATCACTAGAACAGAGGGCCAATGAGCAGTTCTTC.

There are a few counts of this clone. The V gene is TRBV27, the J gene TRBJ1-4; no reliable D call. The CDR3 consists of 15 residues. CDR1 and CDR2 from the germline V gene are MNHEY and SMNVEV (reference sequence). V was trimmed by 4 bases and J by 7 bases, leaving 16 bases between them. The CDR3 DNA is TGTGCCAGCAGTTCCATCGGGCAGGCGGGTGAAAAACTGTTTTTT. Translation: CASSSIGQAGEKLFF.

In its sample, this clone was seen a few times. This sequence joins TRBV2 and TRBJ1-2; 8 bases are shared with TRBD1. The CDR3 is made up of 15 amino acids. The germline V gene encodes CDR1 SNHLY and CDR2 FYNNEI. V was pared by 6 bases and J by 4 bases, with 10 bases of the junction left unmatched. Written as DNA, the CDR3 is TGTGCCAGCAGGAGCGTTAACACAGGGGGCTATGGCTACACCTTC. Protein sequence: CASRSVNTGGYGYTF.

CDR3: CSSGLGYEQYF. The CDR3 DNA sequence: TGCAGCAGCGGCCTTGGCTACGAGCAGTACTTC. V is TRBV20-1 and J is TRBJ2-7, with a tentative D call TRBD2 (5 bases). The germline CDR1 and CDR2 sequences are DFQATT and SNEGSKA (reference sequence). CDR3 length: 11 amino acids.

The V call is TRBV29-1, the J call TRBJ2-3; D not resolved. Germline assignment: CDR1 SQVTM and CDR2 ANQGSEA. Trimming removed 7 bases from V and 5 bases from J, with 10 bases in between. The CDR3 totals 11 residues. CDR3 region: CSAPRGDTQYF. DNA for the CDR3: TGCAGCGCCCCACGAGGAGATACGCAGTATTTT.

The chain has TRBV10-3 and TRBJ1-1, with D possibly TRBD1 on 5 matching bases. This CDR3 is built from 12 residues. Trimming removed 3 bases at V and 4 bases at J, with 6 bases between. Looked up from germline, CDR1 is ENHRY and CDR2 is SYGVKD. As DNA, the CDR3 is TGTGCCATCAGTGAAGGGGTCACTGAAGCTTTCTTT. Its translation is CAISEGVTEAFF.

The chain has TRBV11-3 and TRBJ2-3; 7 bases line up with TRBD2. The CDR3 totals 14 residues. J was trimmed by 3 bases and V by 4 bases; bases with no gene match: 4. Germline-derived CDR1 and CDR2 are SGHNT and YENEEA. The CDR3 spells CASSSGEGTDTQYF. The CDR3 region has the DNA TGTGCCAGCAGCTCTGGGGAGGGTACAGATACGCAGTATTTT.

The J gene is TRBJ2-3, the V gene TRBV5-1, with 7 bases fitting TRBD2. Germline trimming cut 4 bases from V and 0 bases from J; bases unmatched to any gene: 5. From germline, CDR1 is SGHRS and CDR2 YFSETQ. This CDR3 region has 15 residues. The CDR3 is CASSLAAKSTDTQYF. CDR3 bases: TGCGCCAGCAGCCTAGCGGCTAAGAGCACAGATACGCAGTATTTT.

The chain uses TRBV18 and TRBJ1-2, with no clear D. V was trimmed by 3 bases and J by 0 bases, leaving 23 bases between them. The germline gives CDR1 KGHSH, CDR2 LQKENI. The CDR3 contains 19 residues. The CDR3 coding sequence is TGTGCCAGCTCACCGAAGTTATCGGTGGTAGATTATGCTAACTATGGCTACACCTTC. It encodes CASSPKLSVVDYANYGYTF.

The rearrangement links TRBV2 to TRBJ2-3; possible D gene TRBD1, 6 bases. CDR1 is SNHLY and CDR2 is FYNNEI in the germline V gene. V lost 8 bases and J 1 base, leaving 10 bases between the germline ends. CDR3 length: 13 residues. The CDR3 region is CASCRQGTDTQYF. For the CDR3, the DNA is TGTGCCAGCTGTAGACAGGGCACAGATACGCAGTATTTT.